The rows below give T cell receptor beta chains drawn from one sample of a study of T cells after yellow fever vaccination. Via MiXCR, TCRdb re-called the 5' RACE reads, giving one row per CDR3 protein. This sample has approximately 74,000 distinct CDR3 sequences, with 5% to 6.5% found just once. Specimen: CD4+ T cells sorted from PBMCs, collected roughly 14 days after the first yellow fever vaccination. The origin of the receptors is a man aged 18 to 29 who received the YFV17D yellow fever vaccine. CDR3s include the opening cysteine and the closing phenylalanine or tryptophan. D genes are given only for firm matches. Some rows mark clone size as missing; the rest say once, few, many or name a class of expanded clone.

v_call	j_call	d_call	clone_size	cdr3_nt	cdr3_aa
TRBV7-3	TRBJ2-3	TRBD1	many	TGTGCCAGCAAGGGACAGAACACAGATACGCAGTATTTT	CASKGQNTDTQYF
TRBV20-1	TRBJ2-3	-	many	TGCAGTGCTAGAGACCTAGAATACACAGATACGCAGTATTTT	CSARDLEYTDTQYF
TRBV5-1	TRBJ2-3	TRBD2	many	TGCGCCAGCAGCTTGTGGGGGACTAGCGGGGCGGATACGCAGTATTTT	CASSLWGTSGADTQYF
TRBV5-5	TRBJ2-5	-	many	TGTGCCAGCAGCTCCTGGACCGCCCCGGCGACCCAGTACTTC	CASSSWTAPATQYF
TRBV5-1	TRBJ2-2	TRBD1	many	TGCGCCAGCAGCTTCGGGACAGCGAACACCGGGGAGCTGTTTTTT	CASSFGTANTGELFF
TRBV12-3/TRBV12-4	TRBJ2-2	-	many	TGTGCCAGCAGTCGATCTCCCGGGGAGCTGTTTTTT	CASSRSPGELFF
TRBV28	TRBJ2-1	TRBD1	few	TGTGCCAGCAGTTTTATAGGTAACAGGGGAAATGAGCAGTTCTTC	CASSFIGNRGNEQFF
TRBV3-1	TRBJ1-3	-	many	TGTGCCAGCAGCCAAGACCGGGGCCCGACCGGAAACACCATATATTTT	CASSQDRGPTGNTIYF
TRBV7-2	TRBJ2-5	-	many	TGTGCCAGCAGCTTAGGAGTAGCAAGGGGTGAGACCCAGTACTTC	CASSLGVARGETQYF
TRBV18	TRBJ1-2	TRBD1	many	TGTGCCAGCTCACCACGGACAGGGGATCTTTCCCTTCCCACCTTC	CASSPRTGDLSLPTF
TRBV20-1	TRBJ1-1	-	many	TGCAGTGCTAGAGATTTCAGGGAGGAAGCTTTCTTT	CSARDFREEAFF
TRBV5-1	TRBJ1-4	-	-	TGCGCCAGCAGCGCCGGGAGCGAAAATGAAAAACTGTTTTTT	CASSAGSENEKLFF
TRBV7-2	TRBJ1-2	-	many	TGTGCCAGCAGCTTAGCGCGGAGACAGTCCTATGGCTACACCTTC	CASSLARRQSYGYTF
TRBV5-1	TRBJ2-2	TRBD1	few	TGCGCCAGCAGCTTGGAACCGAGACAGGGGGCCGGGGAGCTGTTTTTT	CASSLEPRQGAGELFF
TRBV5-1	TRBJ1-1	-	many	TGCGCCAGCAGCTTAGTGGGTATAATGGACACTGAAGCTTTCTTT	CASSLVGIMDTEAFF
TRBV6-5	TRBJ2-7	-	many	TGTGCCAGCAGGGAGCGGCGGGGCGAGCAGTACTTC	CASRERRGEQYF
TRBV30	TRBJ2-2	-	many	TGTGCCTGGAGTGTAGGAATTGCGCACGGGGAGCTGTTTTTT	CAWSVGIAHGELFF
TRBV20-1	TRBJ2-1	-	many	TGCAGTGCTAGGTTCGGGGACAATGAGCAGTTCTTC	CSARFGDNEQFF
TRBV5-1	TRBJ1-1	-	many	TGCGCCAGCAACCCGCGCGGCGAGGGTGTGAACACTGAAGCTTTCTTT	CASNPRGEGVNTEAFF
TRBV18	TRBJ2-6	TRBD1	many	TGTGCCAGCTCACCCACACGGACAGGGGGGACTCCTGGGGCCAACGTCCTGACTTTC	CASSPTRTGGTPGANVLTF
TRBV30	TRBJ1-2	TRBD1	many	TGTGCCTGGAGTGTACGCTGGGGACAGGGACATAACTATGGCTACACCTTC	CAWSVRWGQGHNYGYTF
TRBV24-1	TRBJ2-3	-	many	TGTGCCACCAGTGACTCCAAAGTCGGGACCCGCGGAGATACGCAGTATTTT	CATSDSKVGTRGDTQYF
TRBV11-2	TRBJ1-5	-	many	TGTGCCAGCAGTTTAAACCTCCAGGGACCTATTAGCAATCAGCCCCAGCATTTT	CASSLNLQGPISNQPQHF
TRBV7-2	TRBJ2-2	-	many	TGTGCCAGCAGCCAGACCTTTTCCGGGGAGCTGTTTTTT	CASSQTFSGELFF
TRBV7-9	TRBJ1-1	-	many	TGTGCCAGCACCTTTACCGGGGGGGAGGGAACTGAAGCTTTCTTT	CASTFTGGEGTEAFF
TRBV5-4	TRBJ2-3	-	-	TGTGCCAGCAGCTTGTACTCACGGGGAATAGGAGATACGCAGTATTTT	CASSLYSRGIGDTQYF
TRBV6-1	TRBJ2-2	TRBD1	-	TGTGCCAGCAGAACCGACAGGGGGCCCACCGGGGAGCTGTTTTTT	CASRTDRGPTGELFF
TRBV5-6	TRBJ2-5	TRBD2	many	TGTGCCAGCAGCTTGATTAGACGTTCTAGCGGCTACCAAGAGACCCAGTACTTC	CASSLIRRSSGYQETQYF
TRBV6-2/TRBV6-3	TRBJ2-5	TRBD1	many	TGTGCCAGCAGCCGACAGGGGGCTGGGACCCAGTACTTC	CASSRQGAGTQYF
TRBV6-2/TRBV6-3	TRBJ2-3	-	many	TGTGCCAGCAGTTACGGGAGACAGGACCCCGGGGATACGCAGTATTTT	CASSYGRQDPGDTQYF
TRBV5-1	TRBJ2-5	TRBD2	many	TGCGCCAGTATGCCTACTAGCGGGCAAGAGACCCAGTACTTC	CASMPTSGQETQYF
TRBV5-1	TRBJ1-2	-	many	TGCGCCAGACAGGGAGGAGGACAGGGCTACACCTTC	CARQGGGQGYTF
TRBV5-1	TRBJ2-7	TRBD1	many	TGCGCCAGCAGCCCCGGGACAGGGGTCGACGAGCAGTACTTC	CASSPGTGVDEQYF
TRBV20-1	TRBJ1-1	-	many	TGCAGTGCTCTGGACAGATTGAACACTGAAGCTTTCTTT	CSALDRLNTEAFF
TRBV5-4	TRBJ2-1	TRBD2	many	TGTGCCAGCAGCCCTGCCCGGGACTACCTTGGAAATGAGCAGTTCTTC	CASSPARDYLGNEQFF
TRBV5-1	TRBJ1-6	TRBD1	many	TGCGCCAGCAGCTTGGGGCAGGGGGCGAATTCACCCCTCCACTTT	CASSLGQGANSPLHF
TRBV18	TRBJ1-1	-	many	TGTGCCAGCTCAACGGGGTCGGGGACTGAAGCTTTCTTT	CASSTGSGTEAFF
TRBV29-1	TRBJ2-5	TRBD2	-	TGCAGCGTACCGGGACTAGCGGGCCAAGAGACCCAGTACTTC	CSVPGLAGQETQYF
TRBV5-4	TRBJ2-7	-	many	TGTGCCAGCAGCTTGCCAGGGCCCTCCTACGAGCAGTACTTC	CASSLPGPSYEQYF
TRBV7-9	TRBJ1-5	-	many	TGTGCCAGCAGCTTCCAGGGGAGCAATCAGCCCCAGCATTTT	CASSFQGSNQPQHF
TRBV20-1	TRBJ2-3	-	many	TGCAGTGCTAATGGACAGCCTAGCACAGATACGCAGTATTTT	CSANGQPSTDTQYF
TRBV5-1	TRBJ1-2	TRBD1	many	TGCGCCAGCAGCTTGGCCTACCTAACACAGGGGAGAGGGGGCTACACCTTC	CASSLAYLTQGRGGYTF
TRBV5-1	TRBJ2-1	TRBD2	-	TGCGCCAGCAGCTTGAGGGCTAGCGGGGGGGGTCTAGGGAGTGAGCAGTTCTTC	CASSLRASGGGLGSEQFF
TRBV4-3	TRBJ2-7	-	many	TGCGCCAGCAGCCAAGATCGGTCGAGTGACGAGCAGTACTTC	CASSQDRSSDEQYF
TRBV28	TRBJ1-2	TRBD1	many	TGTGCCAGCAGTTTATACCTTGGACAGGGTTATGGCTACACCTTC	CASSLYLGQGYGYTF
TRBV18	TRBJ1-1	-	many	TGTGCCAGCTCACCAGCTTGGGGGAACACTGAAGCTTTCTTT	CASSPAWGNTEAFF
TRBV14	TRBJ1-3	TRBD1	many	TGTGCCAGCAGCTTCACAAACAGGGGGATTGGAAACACCATATATTTT	CASSFTNRGIGNTIYF
TRBV5-1	TRBJ2-5	-	many	TGCGCCAGCAGCTCGGGACAATTGGGGGAGACCCAGTACTTC	CASSSGQLGETQYF
TRBV7-2	TRBJ2-1	TRBD2	many	TGTGCCACTAGCGGGGGTGGCTATGAGCAGTTCTTC	CATSGGGYEQFF
TRBV7-3	TRBJ1-2	-	many	TGTGCCAGCAGCGGAGGGGACCGCGCGCGCGGCTACACCTTC	CASSGGDRARGYTF
TRBV5-1	TRBJ1-6	TRBD1	many	TGCGCCAGCAGCGTTGACAGGGTCGATTCACCCCTCCACTTT	CASSVDRVDSPLHF
TRBV12-3/TRBV12-4	TRBJ1-4	-	many	TGTGCCAGCAGTTTAGACCCTCGGCATAATGAAAAACTGTTTTTT	CASSLDPRHNEKLFF
TRBV2	TRBJ2-5	TRBD2	many	TGTGCCAGCAGTGGGGCTAGCGGGGGGCAAGAGACCCAGTACTTC	CASSGASGGQETQYF
TRBV5-6	TRBJ2-2	-	many	TGTGCCAGCAGCCCAAGCCAAAAATTGTCCGGGGAGCTGTTTTTT	CASSPSQKLSGELFF